A single sample gave rise to the 20 T cell receptor beta chains below, sequenced in a study of cytomegalovirus exposure and HLA in healthy donors. Researchers ran the PCR with 60 Vbeta and 13 Jbeta primers. The protocol was immunoSEQ multiplex PCR, while the TCRdb copy is restricted to in-frame clones and leaves out a portion. Counted here are about 100,000 clones, roughly 70% occurring once; the ten biggest clones make up more than 9%. Material: PBMCs. The receptors come from a man aged 45-60 years in good health and CMV-seronegative.

This chain connects TRBV5-4 to TRBJ1-1; TRBD1 matches 7 bases. With V trimmed by 4 bases and J by 4 bases, 7 bases remained unmatched. Germline V gene data show CDR1 as SGHNT and CDR2 as YYREEE (reference sequence). The CDR3 extends over 14 amino acids. The CDR3 here is CASSRQGQSTEAFF. CDR3 sequence (DNA): TGTGCCAGCAGCCGACAGGGACAGAGCACTGAAGCTTTCTTT.

The genes are TRBV6-1 and TRBJ1-3, with 7 bases lining up with TRBD1. V lost 7 bases, J lost 4 bases, and 10 bases stayed unmatched. CDR3 length equals 15 residues. The germline V gene encodes CDR1 MNHNS and CDR2 SASEGT. Here the CDR3 reads CASNARDRDGNTIYF. Written as DNA, the CDR3 is TGTGCCAGCAATGCCCGCGACAGGGACGGAAACACCATATATTTT.

This sequence joins TRBV15 and TRBJ2-2; a possible D gene is TRBD1 (6 bases). The CDR3 loop spans 12 amino acids. V gave up 8 bases and J gave up 2 bases, with 6 bases separating them. The germline gives CDR1 LNHNV, CDR2 YYDKDF (reference sequence). The CDR3 DNA follows: TGTGCCACCGGGACAAACACCGGGGAGCTGTTTTTT. Encoded protein: CATGTNTGELFF.

This rearrangement joins TRBV4-2 to TRBJ2-7; 9 bases fit TRBD1. Germline trimming cut 0 bases from V and 2 bases from J; bases unmatched to any gene: 2. This CDR3 has 15 amino acids. Looked up from germline, CDR1 is LGHNA and CDR2 is YNFKEQ. CDR3 in DNA: TGTGCCAGCAGCCAAGACGGGACAGGGACCTACGAGCAGTACTTC. Its translation: CASSQDGTGTYEQYF.

The genes are TRBV5-4 and TRBJ1-2; D remains unclear. V gave up 3 bases and J gave up 2 bases, with 14 bases separating them. CDR3 length equals 15 residues. The germline V gene encodes CDR1 SGHNT and CDR2 YYREEE (reference sequence). The CDR3 loop is CASSSDRTPNYGYTF. The CDR3 DNA reads TGTGCCAGCAGCTCAGACCGGACTCCGAACTATGGCTACACCTTC. Full variable domain (rest looked up from reference TRBV5-4 and TRBJ1-2): ETGVTQSPTHLIKTRGQQVTLRCSSQSGHNTVSWYQQALGQGPQFIFQYYREEENGRGNFPPRFSGLQFPNYSSELNVNALELDDSALYLCASSSDRTPNYGYTFGSGTRLTVV.

In its sample, this clone was seen a few times. This chain joins TRBV14 and TRBJ2-6; D gene uncertain. CDR1 is SGHDN, CDR2 FVKESK, per germline. Trimming removed 4 bases at V and 0 bases at J, with 10 bases between. This CDR3 region has 16 residues. CDR3 DNA sequence: TGTGCCAGCAGCCTCTACTCGAACTCTGGGGCCAACGTCCTGACTTTC. As protein: CASSLYSNSGANVLTF.

This clone appeared a few times. The CDR3 here is CASSIDGAEQFF. CDR3 DNA sequence: TGCGCCAGCAGCATAGATGGGGCTGAGCAGTTCTTC. The rearrangement joins TRBV5-1 to TRBJ2-1; a possible D gene is TRBD1 (5 bases). From germline, CDR1 is SGHRS and CDR2 YFSETQ. The CDR3 consists of 12 residues. V was pared by 4 bases and J by 9 bases, with 11 bases between.

V gene TRBV7-2 combines with J gene TRBJ1-5; TRBD1 agrees at 7 bases. Trimming cost V 6 bases and J 7 bases; bases outside gene matches: 9. The CDR3 length is 14 residues. Germline V gene data show CDR1 as SGHTA and CDR2 as FQGNSA. The CDR3 region is CASSPGQEEQPQHF. CDR3 DNA: TGTGCCAGCAGTCCCGGACAGGAGGAGCAGCCCCAGCATTTT.

J is TRBJ2-5 and V is TRBV27; weak D call: TRBD2 (6 bases). Gene TRBJ2-7 matches the end of the DNA better, so the J call may be wrong. Germline-derived CDR1 and CDR2 are MNHEY and SMNVEV (reference sequence). The CDR3 has 14 residues. CDR3 bases: TGTGCCAGCGGGACTTTTGACGGTTCCTACGAGCAGTACTTC. Translating it yields CASGTFDGSYEQYF.

The genes are TRBV10-3 and TRBJ2-2; D is possibly TRBD2 (6 bases). CDR1 and CDR2 (germline): ENHRY, SYGVKD. The CDR3 consists of 13 residues. The V end was cut by 3 bases, the J end by 8 bases, with 10 bases between. CDR3 sequence reads: CAISERGGGELFF. CDR3 sequence (DNA): TGTGCCATCAGTGAAAGGGGAGGTGGGGAGCTGTTTTTT.

This chain uses TRBV5-1 with TRBJ1-1, with TRBD1 as a possible D gene (6 bases). Trimming shortened V by 0 bases and J by 3 bases, and 9 bases separated the two germline ends. Germline values: CDR1 SGHRS, CDR2 YFSETQ. CDR3 size: 14 residues. The CDR3 nucleotides are TGCGCCAGCAGCTTGGCACAGGGACACACTGAAGCTTTCTTT. This translates into CASSLAQGHTEAFF.

The gene calls are TRBV7-2 and TRBJ1-2; D not certain. V was clipped by 2 bases and J by 2 bases, with 3 bases between them. Germline V lookup: CDR1 SGHTA, CDR2 FQGNSA. The CDR3 length is 12 residues. The CDR3 DNA reads TGTGCCAGCAGCTTACTCAACTATGGCTACACCTTC. Its protein is CASSLLNYGYTF.

CDR3 in amino acids: CASSRDFGGGGSPLHF. As DNA, the CDR3 is TGCGCCAGCAGCCGGGACTTTGGGGGAGGCGGTTCACCCCTCCACTTT. The V call is TRBV4-1, the J call TRBJ1-6; possibly TRBD1 for D (5 bases). The CDR3 contains 16 residues. V was trimmed by 4 bases and J by 9 bases, leaving 19 bases between them. Germline V gives CDR1 MGHRA, CDR2 YSYEKL.

This rearrangement joins TRBV5-6 to TRBJ2-7; tentatively, D is TRBD2 (6 bases). There are 12 residues in the CDR3. The V gene lost 3 bases and the J gene lost 5 bases, with 9 bases spanning the gap. In germline, CDR1 is SGHDT, CDR2 YYEEEE. CDR3 amino acids: CASSWRGNEQYF. The CDR3 DNA sequence: TGTGCCAGCAGCTGGAGGGGTAACGAGCAGTACTTC.

The CDR3 region is CASGYRGSGTEAFF. CDR3 sequence (DNA): TGTGCCAGCGGTTACAGGGGTTCGGGCACTGAAGCTTTCTTT. The chain links TRBV7-2 to TRBJ1-1; 7 bases align to TRBD1. The CDR3 has 14 amino acids. The ends lost 8 bases at V and 4 bases at J; junction bases unmatched: 10. CDR1 and CDR2 (germline): SGHTA, FQGNSA.

J is TRBJ1-1 and V is TRBV28; D is undetermined. Germline CDR1 and CDR2: MDHEN and SYDVKM. This CDR3 is 14 amino acids long. V lost 3 bases and J 0 bases, leaving 8 bases between the germline ends. This CDR3 is CASSFTALNTEAFF. The CDR3 region has the DNA TGTGCCAGCAGTTTCACAGCCCTGAACACTGAAGCTTTCTTT. The variable domain in full, with the rest retrieved from reference TRBV28 and TRBJ1-1, is DVKVTQSSRYLVKRTGEKVFLECVQDMDHENMFWYRQDPGLGLRLIYFSYDVKMKEKGDIPEGYSVSREKKERFSLILESASTNQTSMYLCASSFTALNTEAFFGQGTRLTVV.

The chain carries TRBV5-4 and TRBJ1-1; D is ambiguous. Per the germline V gene, CDR1 is SGHNT and CDR2 is YYREEE (reference sequence). The CDR3 consists of 14 residues. V was clipped by 1 base and J by 6 bases, with 13 bases between them. The DNA for the CDR3 is TGTGCCAGCAGCTTGAAAGAGGCCTTTGCTGAAGCTTTCTTT. Its translation: CASSLKEAFAEAFF.

V and J are TRBV5-4 and TRBJ2-2; D is possibly TRBD2 (7 bases). Germline lookup yields CDR1 SGHNT and CDR2 YYREEE (reference sequence). This CDR3 comprises 16 residues. Trimming stripped 4 bases from V and 6 bases from J, with 19 bases between. The CDR3 sequence is CASSAKGRGGSGELFF. The CDR3 coding sequence is TGTGCCAGCAGCGCAAAGGGGAGGGGGGGCTCCGGGGAGCTGTTTTTT.

The chain joins TRBV28 to TRBJ1-6; D may be TRBD1 (5 bases). The CDR3 consists of 13 residues. Germline V gene sequence: CDR1 MDHEN, CDR2 SYDVKM. Trimming cost V 6 bases and J 5 bases, with 8 bases left between them. In nucleotides, the CDR3 is TGTGCCAGCAGGACAGTTAATAATTCACCCCTCCACTTT. Protein product: CASRTVNNSPLHF.

The J gene is TRBJ1-5, the V gene TRBV28; TRBD1 matches at 9 bases. CDR1 MDHEN and CDR2 SYDVKM come from the germline V gene. With V trimmed by 6 bases and J by 2 bases, 5 bases remained unmatched. CDR3 length equals 15 residues. This CDR3 is CASRRDRDGNQPQHF. CDR3 DNA sequence: TGTGCCAGCAGACGGGACAGGGACGGCAATCAGCCCCAGCATTTT.